Described below is a single T cell receptor (beta chain) sequence and its context. The antigen is undetermined. Study outcomes and limitations: The TCR gene usage of tumor memory CD4+ T cells clustered together with blood and lymph node memory CD4+ cells and with lymph node naive CD4+ cells. Tumor Tregs overlapped most with tumor, then blood, naive CD4+ cells.

Constant-region reverse primers amplified full-length variable regions, followed by semi-nested Nested Universal Primer A PCR. TCRdb recomputed calls from the 5' RACE reads with MiXCR, one row per CDR3 protein. This table has 30,000 to 35,000 distinct CDR3 sequences, over 20% appearing once. Germline values: CDR1 WSHSY, CDR2 SAAADI. Germline trimming cut 6 bases from V and 1 base from J; bases unmatched to any gene: 3. CDR3 size: 15 residues. Cells sorted as Tregs were CD4+, CD25+ and CD127-/low. The receptor was derived from a female donor with breast cancer. Sequences were obtained from tumor-infiltrating Tregs sorted from the breast tumor. V and J are TRBV10-2 and TRBJ2-2; 9 nucleotides align to TRBD2. The CDR3 loop is CASSNSGRNTGELFF. The DNA for the CDR3 is TGCGCCAGCAGCAATAGCGGGAGGAACACCGGGGAGCTGTTTTTT.